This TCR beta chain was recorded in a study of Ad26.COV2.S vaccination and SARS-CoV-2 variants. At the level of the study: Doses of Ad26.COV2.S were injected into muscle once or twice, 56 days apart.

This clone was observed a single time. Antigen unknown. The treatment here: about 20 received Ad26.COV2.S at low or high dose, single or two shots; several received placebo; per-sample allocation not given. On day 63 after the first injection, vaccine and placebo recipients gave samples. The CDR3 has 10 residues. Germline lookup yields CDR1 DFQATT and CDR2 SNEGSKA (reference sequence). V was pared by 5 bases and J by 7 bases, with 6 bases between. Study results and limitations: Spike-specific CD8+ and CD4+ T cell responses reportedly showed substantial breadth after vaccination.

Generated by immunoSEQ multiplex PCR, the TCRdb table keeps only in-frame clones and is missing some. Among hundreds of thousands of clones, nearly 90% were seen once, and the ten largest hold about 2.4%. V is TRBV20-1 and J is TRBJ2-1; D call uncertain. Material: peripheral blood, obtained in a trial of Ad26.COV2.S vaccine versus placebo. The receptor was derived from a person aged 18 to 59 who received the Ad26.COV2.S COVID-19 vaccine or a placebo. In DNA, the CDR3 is TGCAGTGCTCACAAAAATGAGCAGTTCTTC. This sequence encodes CSAHKNEQFF.